Each of the 25 T cell receptor beta chains below was sequenced from the same sample in a study of T cell responses to AZD1222 COVID-19 vaccine. Measured with immunoSEQ multiplex PCR; TCRdb has only the in-frame clones, and not every one. Counted here are roughly 150,000 clones, 91% occurring once; the ten biggest clones make up 4.5% to 6.5%. Material: peripheral blood, obtained on day 0 of AZD1222 vaccination. These receptors were obtained from an adult in good health.

The chain employs TRBV6-2 or TRBV6-3 and TRBJ1-5, with TRBD1 matching over 7 bases. Looked up from germline, CDR1 is MNHEY and CDR2 is SVGEGT. The CDR3 is 16 amino acids. V lost 1 base, J lost 2 bases, and 5 bases stayed unmatched. The CDR3 DNA is TGTGCCAGCAGTTACTATACAGGGGCGGGCAATCAGCCCCAGCATTTT. This translates into CASSYYTGAGNQPQHF.

This clone turned up a few times. The CDR3 coding sequence is TGTGCCAGCAGATCCGGGACAGCCCTTTACAATGAGCAGTTCTTC. This codes for CASRSGTALYNEQFF. The chain joins TRBV2 to TRBJ2-1; 7 bases align to TRBD1. V was pared by 6 bases and J by 4 bases, with 9 bases of the junction left unmatched. Germline lookup yields CDR1 SNHLY and CDR2 FYNNEI. The CDR3 runs 15 residues. The complete variable domain, with remaining parts taken from reference TRBV2 and TRBJ2-1, reads EPEVTQTPSHQVTQMGQEVILRCVPISNHLYFYWYRQILGQKVEFLVSFYNNEISEKSEIFDDQFSVERPDGSNFTLKIRSTKLEDSAMYFCASRSGTALYNEQFFGPGTRLTVL.

V gene TRBV24-1 combines with J gene TRBJ2-1; D is possibly TRBD2 (6 bases). Germline V CDR1 and CDR2: KGHDR, SFDVKD. Trimming removed 3 bases from V and 4 bases from J, with 18 bases in between. The CDR3 has 17 residues. The CDR3 reads CATSDLDYLGVYNEQFF. The CDR3 DNA follows: TGTGCCACCAGTGATCTGGACTACTTGGGGGTTTACAATGAGCAGTTCTTC.

The genes are TRBV2 and TRBJ1-3; no firm D call. Germline V gene data show CDR1 as SNHLY and CDR2 as FYNNEI. The CDR3 is 14 residues long. V was cut by 5 bases and J by 0 bases, with 8 bases left in between. In nucleotides, the CDR3 is TGTGCCAGCAGTCCGCGGAGCTCTGGAAACACCATATATTTT. Its translation is CASSPRSSGNTIYF.

V usage is TRBV10-2 and J usage is TRBJ2-3; D uncertain. Germline CDR1 reads WSHSY; CDR2 reads SAAADI. The CDR3 has 12 amino acids. V lost 8 bases, J lost 4 bases, and 10 bases lay in between. CDR3 in amino acids: CASGALSDTQYF. Written as DNA, the CDR3 is TGCGCCAGCGGAGCGTTATCAGATACGCAGTATTTT.

The chain uses TRBV4-2 and TRBJ1-1; D gene uncertain. Germline loops: CDR1 LGHNA, CDR2 YNFKEQ. This CDR3 comprises 15 residues. V was clipped by 1 base and J by 5 bases, with 14 bases between them. The CDR3 protein is CASSQVLALPTEAFF. DNA of the CDR3: TGTGCCAGCAGCCAAGTTCTGGCTCTACCAACTGAAGCTTTCTTT.

The rearrangement links TRBV28 to TRBJ1-2, with D perhaps matching TRBD1 (6 bases). The CDR3 sequence is 14 residues long. CDR1 is MDHEN and CDR2 is SYDVKM in the germline V gene. V was trimmed by 5 bases and J by 7 bases, leaving 17 bases between them. In DNA form, the CDR3 reads TGTGCCAGCAGTGTATCCGGGGGGCGCGTTGGCTACACCTTC. It encodes CASSVSGGRVGYTF.

The rearrangement links TRBV4-3 to TRBJ2-1; the D call may be TRBD1 or TRBD2 (5 bases each). V lost 4 bases and J 12 bases, leaving 19 bases between the germline ends. Germline assignment: CDR1 LGHNA and CDR2 YSLEER. The CDR3 totals 14 residues. The CDR3 protein is CASSPGVGVPLQFF. The CDR3 DNA reads as TGCGCCAGCAGCCCTGGCGTGGGGGTTCCCCTGCAGTTCTTC.

The rearrangement links TRBV10-3 to TRBJ1-1, with D unclear. V lost 3 bases and J lost 4, with 12 bases in between. This CDR3 spans 14 amino acids. From germline, CDR1 is ENHRY and CDR2 SYGVKD. Here the CDR3 DNA reads TGTGCCATCAGTGACGGACCATCGGGCACTGAAGCTTTCTTT. Translation gives CAISDGPSGTEAFF.

The chain links TRBV5-6 to TRBJ1-6; no firm D call. The V gene lost 2 bases and the J gene lost 3 bases, with 9 bases spanning the gap. The CDR3 totals 15 residues. Germline V gene sequence: CDR1 SGHDT, CDR2 YYEEEE. The CDR3 loop reads CASSFSDFYNSPLHF. The CDR3 DNA reads as TGTGCCAGCAGCTTTTCAGACTTCTATAATTCACCCCTCCACTTT. Drawing the rest from reference TRBV5-6 and TRBJ1-6, the complete variable domain is DAGVTQSPTHLIKTRGQQVTLRCSPKSGHDTVSWYQQALGQGPQFIFQYYEEEERQRGNFPDRFSGHQFPNYSSELNVNALLLGDSALYLCASSFSDFYNSPLHFGNGTRLTVT.

The chain recombines TRBV12-3 or TRBV12-4 with TRBJ1-3; the D is unclear. Trimming cost V 7 bases and J 0 bases, with 7 bases left between them. This CDR3 spans 13 amino acids. CDR3 sequence (DNA): TGTGCCAGCACCTTATTCTCTGGAAACACCATATATTTT. Amino acid sequence: CASTLFSGNTIYF.

This sequence joins TRBV6-2 or TRBV6-3 and TRBJ1-4; D call uncertain. Germline CDR1 reads MNHEY; CDR2 reads SVGEGT. The V and J ends lost 1 base and 3 bases respectively, with 3 bases between them. The CDR3 is 13 amino acids. DNA for the CDR3: TGTGCCAGCAGTTACTGGGCTAATGAAAAACTGTTTTTT. Its translation is CASSYWANEKLFF.

This clone has more than one count but fewer than ten. The rearrangement uses TRBV28 and TRBJ1-6, with TRBD1 matching 9 bases. After removal of 11 bases from V and 13 bases from J, the junction contained 9 bases not matched to a gene. This CDR3 contains 12 residues. From germline, CDR1 is MDHEN and CDR2 SYDVKM. The CDR3 reads CALGTGQGPLHF. CDR3 nucleotide sequence: TGTGCCCTAGGGACAGGACAGGGGCCCCTCCACTTT.

The V gene is TRBV28, the J gene TRBJ2-7; a weak D match, TRBD2 (5 bases). Germline V CDR1 and CDR2: MDHEN, SYDVKM. CDR3 size: 13 residues. V lost 6 bases and J 7 bases, leaving 16 bases between the germline ends. The DNA for the CDR3 is TGTGCCAGCAGCTCCTTTAGCGAGAGGGAGCAGTACTTC. It codes for CASSSFSEREQYF.

DNA of the CDR3: TGTGCCAGCTACCGGGGGCAGGGTGAAAAACTGTTTTTT. Its protein is CASYRGQGEKLFF. The chain combines TRBV6-5 with TRBJ1-4; D might be TRBD1 (6 bases). V was cut by 8 bases and J by 7 bases, with 14 bases left in between. The CDR3 totals 13 residues. Per the germline V gene, CDR1 is MNHEY and CDR2 is SVGAGI.

The gene calls are TRBV27 and TRBJ2-3; 12 bases align to TRBD2. Germline V CDR1 and CDR2: MNHEY, SMNVEV (reference sequence). The CDR3 sequence is 17 residues long. The J segment lost 0 bases and the V segment lost 7 bases, leaving 8 bases of the junction unmatched. The CDR3 protein is CASTPRTSGTSTDTQYF. The CDR3 DNA is TGTGCCAGCACTCCGAGGACTAGCGGGACTAGCACAGATACGCAGTATTTT.

V gene TRBV24-1 combines with J gene TRBJ1-2; no definite D call. V dropped 1 base and J dropped 2 bases, with 7 bases sitting between them. Germline-derived CDR1 and CDR2 are KGHDR and SFDVKD. The CDR3 sequence is 14 residues long. The CDR3 region has the DNA TGTGCCACCAGTGATTTTCTGTCAAACTATGGCTACACCTTC. This sequence encodes CATSDFLSNYGYTF.

The V and J genes are TRBV11-2 and TRBJ1-3; D call uncertain. The germline V and J ends were trimmed by 10 bases and 1 base, with 5 bases remaining between them. There are 11 residues in the CDR3. The germline gives CDR1 SGHAT, CDR2 FQNNGV. The CDR3 DNA follows: TGTGCCACGTTATCTGGAAACACCATATATTTT. As protein: CATLSGNTIYF.

The chain links TRBV19 to TRBJ1-6, with TRBD1 identical over 9 bases. The germline CDR1 and CDR2 sequences are LNHDA and SQIVND (reference sequence). V lost 3 bases, J lost 7 bases, and 4 bases stayed unmatched. This CDR3 has 15 residues. This chain's CDR3 is CASSIRQGGNSPLHF. Here the CDR3 DNA reads TGTGCCAGTAGTATCCGACAGGGGGGAAATTCACCCCTCCACTTT.

This rearrangement joins TRBV30 to TRBJ1-2, with 8 bases aligning to TRBD1. J gave up 7 bases and V 4 bases, and 8 bases lay outside the gene matches. The CDR3 is 13 amino acids. Germline lookup yields CDR1 GTSNPN and CDR2 SVGIG (reference sequence). For the CDR3, the DNA is TGTGCCTGGACCAGGACAGGGAACCGTGGCTACACCTTC. It is translated as CAWTRTGNRGYTF. Full variable domain (remainder filled in from reference TRBV30 and TRBJ1-2): SQTIHQWPATLVQPVGSPLSLECTVEGTSNPNLYWYRQAAGRGLQLLFYSVGIGQISSEVPQNLSASRPQDRQFILSSKKLLLSDSGFYLCAWTRTGNRGYTFGSGTRLTVV.

The rearrangement joins TRBV27 to TRBJ2-1; 7 nucleotides line up with TRBD2. J was trimmed by 9 bases and V by 6 bases; bases with no gene match: 5. This CDR3 comprises 12 residues. Germline loops: CDR1 MNHEY, CDR2 SMNVEV (reference sequence). The CDR3 DNA reads as TGTGCCAGCAGCCAGCCGGGGGGTGAGCAGTTCTTC. Amino acids: CASSQPGGEQFF.

V and J are TRBV11-2 and TRBJ2-3; possible D gene TRBD1, 5 bases. Germline V gives CDR1 SGHAT, CDR2 FQNNGV. Between the trimmed V and J ends, which lost 1 base and 5 bases, there was a span of 10 bases. The CDR3 is made up of 14 amino acids. The CDR3 sequence: CASSLAVRGDTQYF. Here the CDR3 DNA reads TGTGCCAGCAGCTTAGCAGTTAGGGGAGATACGCAGTATTTT.

J is TRBJ2-7 and V is TRBV5-1; 8 bases align to TRBD2. With the DNA end fitting TRBJ2-1 better, the J assignment may be wrong. CDR3 length: 16 residues. CDR1 and CDR2 from the germline V gene are SGHRS and YFSETQ. This CDR3 reads CASSLGASGRYNEQFF. In DNA form, the CDR3 reads TGCGCCAGCAGCTTGGGGGCTAGCGGGCGATACAATGAGCAGTTCTTC.

The chain carries TRBV7-2 and TRBJ1-1, with D unresolved. The V and J ends lost 10 bases and 1 base respectively, with 13 bases between them. The CDR3 sequence is 13 residues long. In germline, CDR1 is SGHTA, CDR2 FQGNSA. The CDR3 DNA is TGTGCCACCGCGGCGGCACGGAACACTGAAGCTTTCTTT. This translates into CATAAARNTEAFF.

This clone was seen just once. The chain is built from TRBV3-1 (or the pseudogene TRBV3-2) and TRBJ1-3, with unresolved D. Trimming removed 3 bases at V and 0 bases at J, with 12 bases between. This CDR3 region has 16 residues. The germline V gene has CDR1 LGHDT and CDR2 YNNKEL (reference sequence). CDR3 sequence reads: CASSHIALPSGNTIYF. In DNA form, the CDR3 reads TGTGCCAGCAGCCATATCGCTCTACCCTCTGGAAACACCATATATTTT.